Described below is a single T cell receptor (beta chain) sequence and its context. The table came from immunoSEQ multiplex PCR; TCRdb's copy has only in-frame clones and leaves some out. Here the sample spans about 250,000 clones, around 85% being singletons. This entry belongs to a study of blood T cell repertoires in COVID-19. Overall study: Samples taken during acute and convalescent COVID-19 were collected in the United States, Italy and Spain.

Looked up from germline, CDR1 is LNHDA and CDR2 is SQIVND (reference sequence). J lost 3 bases, V lost 4 bases, and 3 bases had no gene match. This CDR3 is built from 13 residues. The chain carries TRBV19 and TRBJ2-7; 7 bases agree with TRBD1. The source of this sequence is a human donor with COVID-19, enrolled during active disease. The donor label of this sample is uncertain. Sequencing used peripheral blood. CDR3 loop: CASSRDRNYEQYF. The DNA for the CDR3 is TGTGCCAGTAGTAGGGACAGAAACTACGAGCAGTACTTC.